The T cell receptor (beta chain) described here comes from a study of OX40 agonist ivuxolimab in advanced cancers. Overall study context: The diagnoses of dose-escalation patients were hepatocellular carcinoma, melanoma, renal cell or head and neck cancer. There were three patients with partial responses, one having hepatocellular carcinoma and two cutaneous melanoma.

Findings and limits, study-wide: Expansion of clones was among the lowest in partial responders at 0.1-3.0 mg/kg. Among T cells, CD8+ cells averaged more expanded clones than CD4+ cells.

A word on this clone: Its cognate antigen is unknown.

The method was immunoSEQ multiplex PCR; TCRdb's version includes in-frame clones alone and lacks a portion of them. Of about 20,000 clones listed, 65% to 90% were seen once; the top ten hold 2.5% to 3.5%. V lost 2 bases and J 0 bases, leaving 21 bases between the germline ends. The germline gives CDR1 ENHRY, CDR2 SYGVKD. CDR3 length equals 19 residues. This specimen was CD4+ or CD8+ T cells sorted from blood, taken in a trial of the OX40 agonist ivuxolimab. This TCR came from an adult with an advanced solid tumor such as melanoma, head and neck, liver or kidney cancer. The chain is built from TRBV10-3 and TRBJ2-3, with a tentative D call TRBD2 (5 bases). CDR3 in amino acids: CAISEAPAGRSPSTDTQYF. CDR3 nucleotide sequence: TGTGCCATCAGTGAGGCCCCGGCGGGTCGATCTCCTAGCACAGATACGCAGTATTTT.